Presented here are 6 T cell receptor beta chains from one specimen sequenced in a study of shared clonotypes between healthy human individuals. The data were produced by immunoSEQ multiplex PCR, yet TCRdb's version contains in-frame clones alone and is incomplete. The profile covers some 2,400,000 clones, with approximately 94% appearing a single time and roughly 0.13% taken by the ten largest. Material: naive CD4+ T cells sorted from blood. Subset given: CD45RA+ positively selected. The receptors shown here come from a man younger than 35 in good health.

This clone was recorded once. The V call is TRBV6-1, the J call TRBJ1-2; no reliable D call. V dropped 1 base and J dropped 7 bases, with 13 bases sitting between them. The CDR3 length is 14 residues. Germline CDR1 MNHNS, CDR2 SASEGT. CDR3 coding DNA: TGTGCCAGCAGTGAAGTAGGCCCGGCCGGTGGCTACACCTTC. The encoded protein is CASSEVGPAGGYTF.

This sequence joins TRBV18 and TRBJ1-4; 8 nucleotides agree with TRBD1. Per germline, CDR1 KGHSH and CDR2 LQKENI. The CDR3 has 13 residues. The V gene end was trimmed by 6 bases and the J gene end by 8 bases; junction bases not matched to a gene: 5. The CDR3 DNA sequence: TGTGCCAGCTCCCAGGGGGCAAGAGAAAAACTGTTTTTT. It translates to CASSQGAREKLFF.

The rearrangement links TRBV7-9 to TRBJ1-1; D is perhaps TRBD1 (6 bases). Trimming removed 1 base from V and 7 bases from J, with 7 bases in between. The CDR3 spans 12 residues. Germline loops: CDR1 SEHNR, CDR2 FQNEAQ (reference sequence). For the CDR3, the DNA is TGTGCCAGCAGCTTAGTACAGGGTGAAGCTTTCTTT. Translated: CASSLVQGEAFF.

The chain couples TRBV28 to TRBJ1-1, with D possibly being TRBD1 (6 bases). V lost 6 bases and J lost 1, with 9 bases in between. CDR3 length: 13 amino acids. Looked up from germline, CDR1 is MDHEN and CDR2 is SYDVKM. Here the CDR3 reads CASRSTGNTEAFF. CDR3 DNA: TGTGCCAGCAGATCGACAGGGAACACTGAAGCTTTCTTT.

This chain links TRBV30 with TRBJ1-6; a weak D match, TRBD1 (5 bases). The CDR3 contains 13 residues. Trimming shortened V by 2 bases and J by 6 bases, and 8 bases separated the two germline ends. Germline CDR1 is GTSNPN and CDR2 is SVGIG (reference sequence). The CDR3 is CAWSQDINSPLHF. The CDR3 nucleotides read TGTGCCTGGAGTCAGGACATTAATTCACCCCTCCACTTT.

The V gene is TRBV29-1, the J gene TRBJ2-7; D not resolved. Germline CDR1 SQVTM, CDR2 ANQGSEA. The CDR3 consists of 12 residues. V was trimmed by 4 bases and J by 7 bases, leaving 14 bases between them. The chain's CDR3 is CSVGEPLREQYF. In nucleotides, the CDR3 is TGCAGCGTTGGTGAGCCTCTACGGGAGCAGTACTTC.